This T cell receptor beta chain is from a study of brain T cells in children with intractable seizures. A note on this clone: The antigen remains unidentified.

Noted time point: blood from clinic visit 5 months post-surgery; TSC patient then seizure free. Surgery cases with the highest brain T cell transcript signatures were chosen for sequencing. Before surgery, patients took at least one anti-epileptic drug. Broader study findings: Pre- and post-surgery blood differed in depth, so pre-surgery absences may be undersampling. Patients' HCMV serostatus was unknown; virus specificity rests on CDR3 similarity alone.

V gave up 4 bases and J gave up 5 bases, with 6 bases separating them. CDR3 length equals 12 residues. Produced via immunoSEQ multiplex PCR; TCRdb's table is partial and in-frame only. Of 340,000 or so clones listed, approximately 93% are singletons. Sequenced material: peripheral blood, taken 5 to 6 months after surgery. The receptor was derived from a boy younger than two with tuberous sclerosis and intractable seizures. V and J are TRBV12-3 or TRBV12-4 and TRBJ2-1; D gene unclear. The CDR3 DNA sequence: TGTGCCAGCAGTTCCCCAGACAATGAGCAGTTCTTC. Translating gives CASSSPDNEQFF.